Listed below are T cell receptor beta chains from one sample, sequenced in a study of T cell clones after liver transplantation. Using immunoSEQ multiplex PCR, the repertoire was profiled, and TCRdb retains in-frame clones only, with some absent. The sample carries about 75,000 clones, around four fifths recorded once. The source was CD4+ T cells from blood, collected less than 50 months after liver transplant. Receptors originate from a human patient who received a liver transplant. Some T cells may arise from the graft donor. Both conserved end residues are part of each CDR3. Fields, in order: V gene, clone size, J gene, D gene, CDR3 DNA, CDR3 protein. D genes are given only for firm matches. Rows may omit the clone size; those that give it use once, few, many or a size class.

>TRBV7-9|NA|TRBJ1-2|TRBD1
TGTGCCAGCAGCTTAGCGAGGGGGCGAACCTATGGCTACACCTTC
CASSLARGRTYGYTF
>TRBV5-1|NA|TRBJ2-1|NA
TGCGCCAGCAGCCCGGTGGGAGCGAATGAGCAGTTCTTC
CASSPVGANEQFF
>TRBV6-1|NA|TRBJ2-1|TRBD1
TGTGCCAGCAGTAAACAGGGGAAAAATGAGCAGTTCTTC
CASSKQGKNEQFF
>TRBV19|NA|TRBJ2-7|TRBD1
TGTGCCAGTAGTCTCGGACAGGGGGCCTACGAGCAGTACTTC
CASSLGQGAYEQYF
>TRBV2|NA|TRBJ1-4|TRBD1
TGTGCCAGCAGTGAAGCCCTAGGGACAGCGGAACTGTTTTTT
CASSEALGTAELFF
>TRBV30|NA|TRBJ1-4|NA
TGTGCCTGGAGTCGGCGGGCCGACCCATCAACTAATGAAAAACTGTTTTTT
CAWSRRADPSTNEKLFF
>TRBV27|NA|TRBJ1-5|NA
TGTGCCAGCAGTCCCCGGGACAGCAATCAGCCCCAGCATTTT
CASSPRDSNQPQHF
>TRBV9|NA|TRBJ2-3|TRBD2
TGTGCCAGCAGCCCGAGCGGGGGGGCAGATACGCAGTATTTT
CASSPSGGADTQYF
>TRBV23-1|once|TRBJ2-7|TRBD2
TGCGCCAGCAGAACCCGGGACAGGGCCTCTACTAGCGGGAGTCGGATCTCCTACGAGCAGTACTTC
CASRTRDRASTSGSRISYEQYF
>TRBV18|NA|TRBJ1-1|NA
TGTGCCAGCTCCGGCCAGAAGAACACTGAAGCTTTCTTT
CASSGQKNTEAFF
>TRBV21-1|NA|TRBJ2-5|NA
TGTGCCAGCAGCGCCCTGAAAAGGTCTCAAGAGACCCAGTACTTC
CASSALKRSQETQYF
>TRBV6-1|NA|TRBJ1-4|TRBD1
TGTGCCAGCAGTCCTTCTTTGGCAGGGGGTGAAAAACTGTTTTTT
CASSPSLAGGEKLFF
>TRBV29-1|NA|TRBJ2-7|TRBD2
TGCAGCGTGCTGGGACTAGAAGTCTACGAGCAGTACTTC
CSVLGLEVYEQYF
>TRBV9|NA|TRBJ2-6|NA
TGTGCCAGCAGGGGCCCTGGGGCCAACGTCCTGACTTTC
CASRGPGANVLTF
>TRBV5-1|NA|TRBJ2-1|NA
TGCGCCAGCAGCTTATTCGAGCGGTACAATGAGCAGTTCTTC
CASSLFERYNEQFF
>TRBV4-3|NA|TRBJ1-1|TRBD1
TGCGCCAGCAGCCAACCAGGGGGAATGAACACTGAAGCTTTCTTT
CASSQPGGMNTEAFF
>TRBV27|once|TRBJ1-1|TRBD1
TGTGCCAGCAGTGTGACAGGGGGCTTTGAAGCTTTCTTT
CASSVTGGFEAFF
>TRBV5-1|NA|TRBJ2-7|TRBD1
TGCGCCAGCAGCTTGGGACAGGGGGCGGAAGAGCAGTACTTC
CASSLGQGAEEQYF
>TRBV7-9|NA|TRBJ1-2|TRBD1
TGTGCCAGCAGCTCTACCAGACAGGGCCCTGGCTACACCTTC
CASSSTRQGPGYTF
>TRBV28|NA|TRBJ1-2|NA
TGTGCCAGCGAAACCCAGGGCATCTATGGCTACACCTTC
CASETQGIYGYTF
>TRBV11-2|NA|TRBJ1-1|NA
TGTGCCAGCAGCCCCCAAGGCATGAACACTGAAGCTTTCTTT
CASSPQGMNTEAFF
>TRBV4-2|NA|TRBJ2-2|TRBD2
TGTGCCAGCAGCCAAGATTATGGGGGGGGCACCGGGGAGCTGTTTTTT
CASSQDYGGGTGELFF
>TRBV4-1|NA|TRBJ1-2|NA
TGCGCCAGCAGCCAAGATGAGGCGCCACCGGGTGGCTACACCTTC
CASSQDEAPPGGYTF
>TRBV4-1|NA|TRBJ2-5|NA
TGCGCCAGCAGCCAAGCCGGGGGGACCCAGTACTTC
CASSQAGGTQYF
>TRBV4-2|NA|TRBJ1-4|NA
TGTGCCAGCAGGCTCATGGGCGGCAGTGAAAAACTGTTTTTT
CASRLMGGSEKLFF
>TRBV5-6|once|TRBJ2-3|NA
TGTGCCAGCAGCTTCCGGGACTGGGGCACAGATACGCAGTATTTT
CASSFRDWGTDTQYF
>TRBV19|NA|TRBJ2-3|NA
TGTGCCAGTACCTCCAGAGCTGGCGGAAGCACAGATACGCAGTATTTT
CASTSRAGGSTDTQYF
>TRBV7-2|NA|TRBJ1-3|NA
TGTGCCAGCTATAATGGAAACACCATATATTTT
CASYNGNTIYF
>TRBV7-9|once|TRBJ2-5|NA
TGTGCCAGCAGCTCCGACGGTCGGACCCAGTACTTC
CASSSDGRTQYF
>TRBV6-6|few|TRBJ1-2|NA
TGTGCCACCGAGGGGGGGGTGGGCTATGGCTACACCTTC
CATEGGVGYGYTF
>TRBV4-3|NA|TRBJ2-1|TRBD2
TGCGCCAGCAGCCAAGATCCCGGGACTAGCGGGGGCAATGAGCAGTTCTTC
CASSQDPGTSGGNEQFF
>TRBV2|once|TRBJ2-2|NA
TGTGCCAGCAGTGTCGACAGCGCGAACACCGGGGAGCTGTTTTTT
CASSVDSANTGELFF
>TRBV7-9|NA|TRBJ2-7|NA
TGTGCCAGCAGCTTTTGGACAGATCAAGACGAGCAGTACTTC
CASSFWTDQDEQYF
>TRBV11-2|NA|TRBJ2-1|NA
TGTGCCAGCAGCCCTCATGCCGGGGGCCAGTGGGATGAGCAGTTCTTC
CASSPHAGGQWDEQFF
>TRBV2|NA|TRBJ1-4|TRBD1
TGTGCCACCCAGGACAGGCGGGTTGAAAAACTGTTTTTT
CATQDRRVEKLFF
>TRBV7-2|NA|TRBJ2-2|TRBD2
TGTGCCAGCAGCTCGGGACTAGCGGGCGCCGGGGAGCTGTTTTTT
CASSSGLAGAGELFF
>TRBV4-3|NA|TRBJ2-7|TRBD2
TGCGCCAGCAGCCAAGAAGCATCGAGCGGGGACTACGAGCAGTACTTC
CASSQEASSGDYEQYF
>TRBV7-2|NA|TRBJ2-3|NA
TGTGCCAGCAGCTTACTGGGCGGGGGCACAGATACGCAGTATTTT
CASSLLGGGTDTQYF
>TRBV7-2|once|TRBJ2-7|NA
TGTGCCAGCAGCCCTCGACTTATCTCCTACGAGCAGTACTTC
CASSPRLISYEQYF
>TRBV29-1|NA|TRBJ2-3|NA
TGCAGCGTTGAGGAGAGATTGACTAGCACAGATACGCAGTATTTT
CSVEERLTSTDTQYF
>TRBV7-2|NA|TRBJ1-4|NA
TGTGCCAGCAGCTTAAACCGGGGGACTAATGAAAAACTGTTTTTT
CASSLNRGTNEKLFF
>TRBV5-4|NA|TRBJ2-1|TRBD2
TGTGCCAGCAGCTCTTCTAGCGGGAGGCCCTACAATGAGCAGTTCTTC
CASSSSSGRPYNEQFF
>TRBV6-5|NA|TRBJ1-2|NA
TGTGCCAGCAGTTACACTCAGGCCGGTCGAACGGGCTACACCTTC
CASSYTQAGRTGYTF